This T cell receptor beta chain was retrieved from a study of technical replicates of blood from a handful of donors. The CDR3 spans 13 residues. V was pared by 6 bases and J by 7 bases, with 7 bases of the junction left unmatched. Looked up from germline, CDR1 is LNHDA and CDR2 is SQIVND (reference sequence). The data were produced by immunoSEQ multiplex PCR, yet TCRdb's version contains in-frame clones alone and is incomplete. Among about 13,000 clones listed, approximately 95% were seen once. The material sequenced was PBMCs. This TCR derives from a human donor in good health. The genes are TRBV19 and TRBJ1-2, with 8 bases aligning to TRBD1. The CDR3 DNA is TGTGCCAGTAGCCCCTCAGGGGGCGCTGGCTACACCTTC. Residues: CASSPSGGAGYTF.